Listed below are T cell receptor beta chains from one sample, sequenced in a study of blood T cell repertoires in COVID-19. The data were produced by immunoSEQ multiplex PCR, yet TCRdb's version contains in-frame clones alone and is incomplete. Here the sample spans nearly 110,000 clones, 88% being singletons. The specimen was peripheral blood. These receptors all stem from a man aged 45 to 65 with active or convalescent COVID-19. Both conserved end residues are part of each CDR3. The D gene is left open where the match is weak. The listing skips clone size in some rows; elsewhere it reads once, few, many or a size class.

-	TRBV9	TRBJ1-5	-	TGTGCCAGCAGCGTGCCCTTGGACACCGGTCGACAGCCCCAGCATTTT	CASSVPLDTGRQPQHF
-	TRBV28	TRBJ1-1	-	TGTGCCACCTCTACGGGGTACACTGAAGCTTTCTTT	CATSTGYTEAFF
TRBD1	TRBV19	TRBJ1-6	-	TGTGCCAGTAGTGTCGGACAGGGGGCAAGGAATTCACCCCTCCACTTT	CASSVGQGARNSPLHF
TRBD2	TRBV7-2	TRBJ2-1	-	TGTGCCAGCAGCCCCTTAGCGGGAGCTCACAATGAGCAGTTCTTC	CASSPLAGAHNEQFF
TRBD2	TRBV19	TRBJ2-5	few	TGTGCCAGTAGTCTCTGGGGTAGCGGGACTGGGATCGGAGGTCGTGAGACCCAGTACTTC	CASSLWGSGTGIGGRETQYF
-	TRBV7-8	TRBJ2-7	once	TGTGCCAGCAGCGCAACGGGTTCCTACGAGCAGTACTTC	CASSATGSYEQYF
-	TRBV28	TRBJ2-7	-	TGTGCCAGCAGTTCCCCCGGGTTGCCCAACGAGCAGTACTTC	CASSSPGLPNEQYF
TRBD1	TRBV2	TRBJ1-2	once	TGTGCCAGCAAGCTTACCGGACAGGGGGCTGGCTACACCTTC	CASKLTGQGAGYTF
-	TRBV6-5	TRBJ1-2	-	TGTGCCAGCAGTTTATCAGGGACATTTGGCTACACCTTC	CASSLSGTFGYTF
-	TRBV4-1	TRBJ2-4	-	TGCGCCAGCAGCCAAATGGGGAGCGTGGCCAAAAACATTCAGTACTTC	CASSQMGSVAKNIQYF
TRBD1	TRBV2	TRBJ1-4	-	TGTGCCAGAACGGGACAGGGGAATGAAAAACTGTTTTTT	CARTGQGNEKLFF
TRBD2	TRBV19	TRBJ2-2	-	TGTGCCAGTAGTGGAATGGGACTAGCGGGCGGGGAGCTGTTTTTT	CASSGMGLAGGELFF
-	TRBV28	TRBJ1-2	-	TGTGCCAGCAATTTCAGGGGTTCTCGCTACACCTTC	CASNFRGSRYTF
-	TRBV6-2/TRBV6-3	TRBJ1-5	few	TGTGCCAGCAGTAAAGATAGGGGTTCCTATCAGCCCCAGCATTTT	CASSKDRGSYQPQHF
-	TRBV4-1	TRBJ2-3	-	TGCGCCAGCAGCCAAACATTATCAGATACGCAGTATTTT	CASSQTLSDTQYF
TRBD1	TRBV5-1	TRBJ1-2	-	TGCGCCAGCAGCGGGACAGGTTTCTACACCTTC	CASSGTGFYTF
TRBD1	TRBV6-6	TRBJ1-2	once	TGTGCCAGCAGTTACTCGACAGGGAGGTCAGAGGGCTACACCTTC	CASSYSTGRSEGYTF
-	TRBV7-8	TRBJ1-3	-	TGTGCCAGCAGCTTGATTAGGGCGGGGTCTGGAAACACCATATATTTT	CASSLIRAGSGNTIYF
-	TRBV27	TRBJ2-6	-	TGTGCCAGCAGTTTCCTGGGAGTCTCTGGGGCCAACGTCCTGACTTTC	CASSFLGVSGANVLTF
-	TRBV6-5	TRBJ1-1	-	TGTGCCAGCAGTTACTCGGGGCAGGGGAACACTGAAGCTTTCTTT	CASSYSGQGNTEAFF
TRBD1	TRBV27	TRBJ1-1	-	TGTGCCAGCAGTTCCCGCACAGGGGGCACTGAAGCTTTCTTT	CASSSRTGGTEAFF
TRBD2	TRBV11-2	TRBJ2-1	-	TGTGCCAGCAGCCCGGGTAGCGGGAGGGCGGACAATGAGCAGTTCTTC	CASSPGSGRADNEQFF
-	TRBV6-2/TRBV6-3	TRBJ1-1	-	TGTGCCAGCAGTCGGGACATTCGGGACACTGAAGCTTTCTTT	CASSRDIRDTEAFF
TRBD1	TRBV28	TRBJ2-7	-	TGTGCCAGCAGTCCAGGGGGTACCCCGTGGGAGCAGTACTTC	CASSPGGTPWEQYF
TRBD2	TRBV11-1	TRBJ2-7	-	TGTGCCAGCAGGGTCTCAGGACTAGCGTCCTACGAGCAGTACTTC	CASRVSGLASYEQYF
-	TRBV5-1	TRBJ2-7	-	TGCGCCAGCAGCTTGGCAGGGACTTCATCCCTGACCTACGAGCAGTACTTC	CASSLAGTSSLTYEQYF